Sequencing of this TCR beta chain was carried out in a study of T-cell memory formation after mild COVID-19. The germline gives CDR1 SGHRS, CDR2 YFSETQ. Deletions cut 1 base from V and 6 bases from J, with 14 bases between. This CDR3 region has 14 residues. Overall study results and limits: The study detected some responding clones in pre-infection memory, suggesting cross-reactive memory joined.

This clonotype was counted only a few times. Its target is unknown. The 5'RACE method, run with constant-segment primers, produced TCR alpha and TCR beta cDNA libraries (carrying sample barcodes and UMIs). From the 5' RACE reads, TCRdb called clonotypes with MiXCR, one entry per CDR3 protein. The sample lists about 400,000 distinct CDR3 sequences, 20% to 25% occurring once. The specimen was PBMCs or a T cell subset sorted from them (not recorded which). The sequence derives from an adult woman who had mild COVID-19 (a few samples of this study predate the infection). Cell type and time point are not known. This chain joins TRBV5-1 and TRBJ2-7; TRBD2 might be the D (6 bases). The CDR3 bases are TGCGCCAGCAGCTTGTCAGGCGGGATTACCGAGCAGTACTTC. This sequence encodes CASSLSGGITEQYF.